Listed below are T cell receptor beta chains from one sample, sequenced in a study of T cells in localized non-small cell lung cancer. Repertoires were generated with immunoSEQ multiplex PCR, while TCRdb's copy carries only in-frame clones and drops some. The table has about 31,000 clones, 88% seen once. The material was peripheral blood mononuclear cells, obtained before any cancer treatment. Every receptor here comes from a woman aged 40 to 75 with stage III lung adenocarcinoma. The CDR3 runs from the conserved cysteine through the conserved F or W. Each record gives: clone size, V gene, J gene, D gene, CDR3 DNA, CDR3 protein. D genes are given only for firm matches. Size is stated for part of the rows, as once, few or many counts, or as a class when the clone is expanded.

.	TRBV7-6	TRBJ2-7	TRBD2	TGTGCCAGCAGCTTAGCCCTAGCGGGCTACGAGCAGTACTTC	CASSLALAGYEQYF
.	TRBV7-9	TRBJ2-2	TRBD2	TGTGCCAGCAGACCCTTGAGGGAAAGCGGGAGGTCCGGGGAGCTGTTTTTT	CASRPLRESGRSGELFF
.	TRBV19	TRBJ2-7	.	TGTGCCAGTAGTCGGGACCGTTACTACGAGCAGTACTTC	CASSRDRYYEQYF
.	TRBV18	TRBJ2-1	.	TGTGCCAGCTCCGACCGTACAGGGAACTCCTACAATGAGCAGTTCTTC	CASSDRTGNSYNEQFF
once	TRBV25-1	TRBJ1-5	TRBD1	TGTGCCAGCAGTTCGGACAGGGGGGGTACTAGCAATCAGCCCCAGCATTTT	CASSSDRGGTSNQPQHF
.	TRBV6-1	TRBJ2-1	TRBD2	TGTGCCAGCCTCGAGGGACTAGCGTTAAATGAGCAGTTCTTC	CASLEGLALNEQFF
.	TRBV5-1	TRBJ2-1	TRBD2	TGCGCCAGCAGCTACGAGGCTAGCGGGAGCTCCTACAATGAGCAGTTCTTC	CASSYEASGSSYNEQFF
.	TRBV9	TRBJ2-3	TRBD2	TGTGCCAGCAGCGTTCGAGTTCTAGCGGGAGGCACAGATACGCAGTATTTT	CASSVRVLAGGTDTQYF
.	TRBV10-3	TRBJ1-5	.	TGTGCCATCACGGAAGAGTCGTCAGGGCCCCAGCATTTT	CAITEESSGPQHF
.	TRBV6-5	TRBJ1-1	.	TGTGCCAGCAGTTACGGGGGGGGGACTGAAGCTTTCTTT	CASSYGGGTEAFF
.	TRBV10-1	TRBJ2-5	TRBD1	TGCGCCAGCAGTGAGGAGACAGGGCGGGTGGAGACCCAGTACTTC	CASSEETGRVETQYF
.	TRBV6-1	TRBJ2-5	.	TGTGCCAGCAGGACGGGACTCGTCCAAGAGACCCAGTACTTC	CASRTGLVQETQYF
.	TRBV11-2	TRBJ2-2	.	TGTGCCAGCAGCTTAGCGTGGGACCCCGGGGAGCTGTTTTTT	CASSLAWDPGELFF
.	TRBV28	TRBJ1-6	.	TGTGCCAGCACCCTCGGGCCGCCTTCACCCCTCCACTTT	CASTLGPPSPLHF
once	TRBV5-5	TRBJ2-7	TRBD2	TGTGCCAGCAGCTCGCCTAGCGGGGGGCTCGAGCAGTACTTC	CASSSPSGGLEQYF
.	TRBV7-2	TRBJ2-2	.	TGTGCCAGCAGCAGAGAGGGGTTCGGGGAGCTGTTTTTT	CASSREGFGELFF
.	TRBV18	TRBJ2-1	TRBD2	TGTGCCAGCTCACCAAGAAGCGGGACCACCTACAATGAGCAGTTCTTC	CASSPRSGTTYNEQFF
.	TRBV7-3	TRBJ2-3	TRBD2	TGTGCCAGCAGCCCGGCGTTAGCGGGAGCAGATACGCAGTATTTT	CASSPALAGADTQYF
.	TRBV19	TRBJ1-2	TRBD1	TGTGCCAGTAGTACCTCGGGACAGGGGATCTATGGCTACACCTTC	CASSTSGQGIYGYTF
.	TRBV29-1	TRBJ1-2	.	TGCAGCGTTGAAGCCTCCGGGGTGGTCACCTTC	CSVEASGVVTF
few	TRBV6-1	TRBJ2-1	TRBD2	TGTGCCAGCAGTGAACTAGCGGGGTCCTACAATGAGCAGTTCTTC	CASSELAGSYNEQFF
.	TRBV7-6	TRBJ2-2	.	TGTGCCAGCAGCCTCAGGTGGGGGACGAACACCGGGGAGCTGTTTTTT	CASSLRWGTNTGELFF
once	TRBV18	TRBJ2-7	.	TGTGCCAGCTCAACCACGTTGCAGGCCCGCTACGAGCAGTACTTC	CASSTTLQARYEQYF
.	TRBV25-1	TRBJ2-1	.	TGTGCCAGCAGTACTGGGGGTAATGAGCAGTTCTTC	CASSTGGNEQFF
.	TRBV30	TRBJ2-2	.	TGTGCCTGCGCGCTACCCAACACCGGGGAGCTGTTTTTT	CACALPNTGELFF
few	TRBV5-1	TRBJ1-1	.	TGCGCCAGCAGCTTGGAGTCCAGGGGATTGACTGAAGCTTTCTTT	CASSLESRGLTEAFF
.	TRBV18	TRBJ1-4	.	TGTGCCAGCTCACCACGGGTCGGAGGGGACGAACTGTTTTTT	CASSPRVGGDELFF
once	TRBV2	TRBJ2-3	.	TGTGCCAGCAGTGAGGGCAGCTTAACGCAGTATTTT	CASSEGSLTQYF
.	TRBV7-2	TRBJ1-4	.	TGTGCCAGCAGTGCGCCGGCTAATGAAAAACTGTTTTTT	CASSAPANEKLFF
.	TRBV5-7	TRBJ1-5	TRBD1	TGTGCCAGCAGCCCCGGACAGGAAGGGCCCCAGCATTTT	CASSPGQEGPQHF
few	TRBV30	TRBJ2-7	.	TGTGCCTGGAGTGTGAGGGGTCGGGGGCCCTACGAGCAGTACTTC	CAWSVRGRGPYEQYF
.	TRBV7-2	TRBJ1-2	.	TGTGCCAGCAGCTTAAACAGGGTTATCTATGGCTACACCTTC	CASSLNRVIYGYTF
.	TRBV9	TRBJ1-3	.	TGTGCCAGCAGGAAAACAGGGAACCTTGGAAACACCATATATTTT	CASRKTGNLGNTIYF
few	TRBV4-1	TRBJ1-4	.	TGCGCCAGCAGCCAAGTGGGGGGAGAAAAACTGTTTTTT	CASSQVGGEKLFF
.	TRBV6-1	TRBJ1-3	.	TGTGCCAGCAGTGAACAGCCCTCTGGAAACACCATATATTTT	CASSEQPSGNTIYF
.	TRBV28	TRBJ2-3	.	TGTGCCAGCAGTACGACACTTACCACAGATACGCAGTATTTT	CASSTTLTTDTQYF
.	TRBV4-3	TRBJ2-1	TRBD1	TGCGCCAGCAGCCAAGATCCCAGCAGGGGGCGAGAGCAGTTCTTC	CASSQDPSRGREQFF
.	TRBV5-4	TRBJ2-3	.	TGTGCCGGAGGGCGTGGGTCACGGACAGATACGCAGTATTTT	CAGGRGSRTDTQYF
.	TRBV18	TRBJ2-3	.	TGTGCCAGCTCACCCACCTCTAGCGACGATACGCAGTATTTT	CASSPTSSDDTQYF
.	TRBV19	TRBJ2-2	TRBD2	TGTGCCAGTTGGACTAGCGGGTACACCGGGGAGCTGTTTTTT	CASWTSGYTGELFF
.	TRBV4-2	TRBJ1-2	.	TGTGCCAGCAGCCAAGGACCGGGATATAACTATGGCTACACCTTC	CASSQGPGYNYGYTF
.	TRBV9	TRBJ2-5	TRBD2	TGTGCCAGCAGCGGGACTAGTGGCAGTAAGACCCAGTACTTC	CASSGTSGSKTQYF
.	TRBV11-2	TRBJ1-6	.	TGTGCCAGCAGCTTAGAGGGTTGGGGATCACCCCTCCACTTT	CASSLEGWGSPLHF
.	TRBV30	TRBJ2-5	.	TGTGCCTGGAGTCACGGGGGCGAAGAGACCCAGTACTTC	CAWSHGGEETQYF
once	TRBV9	TRBJ2-1	TRBD2	TGTGCCAGCAGCGTAGGCAGCGGGGGGGCCAATGAGCAGTTCTTC	CASSVGSGGANEQFF
.	TRBV7-6	TRBJ1-1	.	TGTGCCAGCAGCTCCCACAGGACGGGCCCAGGGAACACTGAAGCTTTCTTT	CASSSHRTGPGNTEAFF
few	TRBV7-9	TRBJ2-7	.	TGTGCCAGCAGCTTAGTCGTAGACGAGCAGTACTTC	CASSLVVDEQYF
.	TRBV5-1	TRBJ2-7	TRBD1	TGCGCCAGCAGCTCCCGGGACAGCTCCTACTGGTTGTACTTC	CASSSRDSSYWLYF
.	TRBV18	TRBJ1-2	.	TGTGCCAGCTCACCACCGGGGGTCCCCTATGGCTACACCTTC	CASSPPGVPYGYTF
.	TRBV6-5	TRBJ1-4	.	TGTGCCAGCAGTATCCACTGGATTGGTAATGAAAAACTGTTTTTT	CASSIHWIGNEKLFF
.	TRBV25-1	TRBJ2-6	TRBD2	TGTGCCAGCAGTAGAGCGGGAACTGGGGCCAACGTCCTGACTTTC	CASSRAGTGANVLTF
few	TRBV28	TRBJ2-7	.	TGTGCCAGCAGTTTCCTATTTAGCGGCGCCTCCTACGAGCAGTACTTC	CASSFLFSGASYEQYF